This TCR beta chain was documented in a study of T cell repertoires in cytomegalovirus infection. Study summary: HLA-B-restricted CMV epitopes that are well studied, plus recently identified HLA-C-restricted ones, were used by the study. From public TCR beta signatures came an indication of both CMV infection and matching HLA type. Whole-study findings and limits: It was HLA-C-restricted CMV-specific TCR beta clonotypes that dominated the response ex vivo. Public TCR beta family frequency separated CMV-and-HLA carriers, including in an independent cohort.

One entry per CDR3 protein, called by TCRdb with MiXCR from the reads. The sample lists 45,000 to 55,000 distinct CDR3 sequences; 20% to 25% were seen once. About this clonotype: What it binds is not known.

The receptor comes from a human donor in good health (CMV status not recorded). Some clones in this sample may be carry-over from other donors' samples. This specimen consisted of CD8+ T cells from cultured PBMCs, obtained from culture after CMV antigen stimulation.

The CDR3 region has the DNA TGTGCCAGCAGTGCTAATTTGGAGGACACTGAAGCTTTCTTT. It specifies CASSANLEDTEAFF. The chain carries TRBV6-1 and TRBJ1-1; D ambiguous. The CDR3 runs 14 residues. The V gene's germline CDR1 is MNHNS and CDR2 SASEGT. Trimming cost V 4 bases and J 3 bases, with 12 bases left between them.